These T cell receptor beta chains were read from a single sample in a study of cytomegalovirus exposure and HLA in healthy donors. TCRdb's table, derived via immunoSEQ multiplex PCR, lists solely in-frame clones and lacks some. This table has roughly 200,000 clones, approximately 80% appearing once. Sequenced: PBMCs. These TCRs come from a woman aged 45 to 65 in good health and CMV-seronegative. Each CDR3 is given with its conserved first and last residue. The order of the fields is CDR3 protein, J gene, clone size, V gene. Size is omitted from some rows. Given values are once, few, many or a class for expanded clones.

CASSSLAGEQYF TRBJ2-7 NA TRBV6-5
CASSQVFGQGVYEQYF NA NA TRBV4-3
CASSQDRGINTDTQYF TRBJ2-3 NA TRBV4-2
CSVEVMRLAGQSTDTQYF TRBJ2-3 NA TRBV29-1
CASSTGLAVTSYEQYF TRBJ2-7 NA TRBV5-4
CASSLQTFSNQPQHF TRBJ1-5 NA TRBV28
CASSRTPKANYGYTF TRBJ1-2 NA TRBV28
CASSYSTGSGNTIYF TRBJ1-3 NA TRBV6-5
CASSALDRATYEQYF TRBJ2-7 few TRBV6-1
CASSQRARARNTEAFF TRBJ1-1 NA TRBV4-3
CASSTQTGDLRGQYF TRBJ2-5 NA TRBV5-1
CASSGVAGGPSYEQYF TRBJ2-7 NA TRBV28
CASSGTGLSGANVLTF TRBJ2-6 NA TRBV14
CASRRDRGLYEQYF TRBJ2-7 NA TRBV2
CASSKTGGRGTEAFF TRBJ1-1 NA TRBV18
CSVEDLRGGYTF TRBJ1-2 once TRBV29-1